Listed below are T cell receptor beta chains from one sample, sequenced in a study of early stage breast cancer tumors. Assay used: immunoSEQ multiplex PCR; TCRdb lists only in-frame clones, some missing. The sample contains around 71,000 clones, 65% to 80% of which appear only once. Sequenced: blood. The source is a person in their sixties with breast cancer. Each CDR3 is given with its conserved first and last residue. Fields, in order: D gene, V gene, J gene, clone size, CDR3 protein, CDR3 DNA. The D gene is left open where the match is weak. Only part of the rows carry a size: once, few, many, or a class if the clone is expanded.

.	TRBV5-1	TRBJ1-1	.	CASSLMHGKDTEAFF	TGCGCCAGCAGCTTGATGCACGGAAAAGACACTGAAGCTTTCTTT
.	TRBV29-1	TRBJ1-2	.	CSVAVGGGGVNYGYTF	TGCAGCGTTGCTGTGGGGGGGGGAGGAGTTAACTATGGCTACACCTTC
.	TRBV27	TRBJ2-6	.	CASSLRGSGANVLTF	TGTGCCAGCAGTTTGAGAGGGTCTGGGGCCAACGTCCTGACTTTC
TRBD2	TRBV6-1	TRBJ2-7	.	CASSVSGTRREQYF	TGTGCCAGCAGTGTCTCCGGGACTAGACGCGAGCAGTACTTC
.	TRBV7-2	TRBJ2-7	.	CASSRTDSYEQYF	TGTGCCAGCAGCCGGACGGACTCCTACGAGCAGTACTTC
.	TRBV6-1	TRBJ1-5	.	CASSAMERAAQHF	TGTGCCAGCAGTGCTATGGAACGGGCGGCCCAGCATTTT
.	TRBV7-9	TRBJ2-7	.	CASSLDTDRYEQYF	TGTGCCAGCAGCTTAGATACAGATCGCTACGAGCAGTACTTC
.	TRBV27	TRBJ2-7	.	CASSFETSGAYEQYF	TGTGCCAGCAGTTTTGAAACGTCAGGGGCTTACGAGCAGTACTTC
TRBD1	TRBV5-4	TRBJ2-3	.	CASSLPGQGIADTQYF	TGTGCCAGCAGTTTACCGGGACAGGGGATTGCAGATACGCAGTATTTT
.	TRBV30	TRBJ1-2	.	CALDMRGGRSYTF	TGTGCCCTGGATATGAGGGGGGGCAGAAGCTACACCTTC
.	TRBV18	TRBJ2-3	once	CASSRTGYTDTQYF	TGTGCCAGCTCCAGAACGGGATACACAGATACGCAGTATTTT
.	TRBV29-1	TRBJ2-3	.	CSVSQAQTTDTQYF	TGCAGCGTTAGCCAGGCGCAAACGACAGATACGCAGTATTTT
.	TRBV30	TRBJ2-2	.	CAWSAHRTGELFF	TGTGCCTGGAGTGCCCACCGAACCGGGGAGCTGTTTTTT
TRBD1	TRBV18	TRBJ1-6	.	CASSLLQGAASPLHF	TGTGCCAGCTCACTACTACAGGGGGCGGCTTCACCCCTCCACTTT
TRBD1	TRBV7-8	TRBJ2-7	few	CASSSPGTGVYEQYF	TGTGCCAGCAGCTCCCCCGGGACAGGGGTGTACGAGCAGTACTTC
TRBD1	TRBV4-1	TRBJ1-4	.	CASSQRQGGDEKLFF	TGCGCCAGCAGCCAGAGACAGGGTGGGGATGAAAAACTGTTTTTT
.	TRBV30	TRBJ1-2	.	CAWTANYGYTF	TGTGCCTGGACCGCTAACTATGGCTACACCTTC
.	TRBV6-1	TRBJ2-3	.	CASSPGRDTQYF	TGTGCCAGCAGCCCGGGACGAGATACGCAGTATTTT
.	TRBV19	TRBJ1-2	once	CASSKEQGRYGYTF	TGTGCCAGTAGTAAAGAACAGGGCAGATATGGCTACACCTTC
TRBD1	TRBV6-5	TRBJ2-7	.	CASSSGTGPANYEQYF	TGTGCCAGCAGTTCCGGGACAGGACCGGCTAACTACGAGCAGTACTTC
.	TRBV5-4	TRBJ2-2	.	CASSFRSGGRAFRGELFF	TGTGCCAGCAGCTTTCGTAGCGGTGGCCGGGCTTTCCGCGGGGAGCTGTTTTTT
.	TRBV5-1	TRBJ2-3	.	CASSLGVTGGTDTQYF	TGCGCCAGCAGCTTGGGTGTGACGGGAGGCACAGATACGCAGTATTTT
TRBD1	TRBV7-9	TRBJ1-2	few	CASSLVYPGGGYGYTF	TGTGCCAGCAGCTTAGTTTACCCAGGGGGAGGCTATGGCTACACCTTC
.	TRBV28	TRBJ2-7	.	CASSLQGRGEQYF	TGTGCCAGCAGTTTACAGGGTCGGGGCGAGCAGTACTTC
.	TRBV19	TRBJ2-7	.	CASSTQDWQQYF	TGTGCCAGTAGTACTCAGGACTGGCAGCAGTACTTC
TRBD1	TRBV2	TRBJ2-7	.	CASTSRTGGYEQYF	TGTGCCAGCACCTCCCGGACAGGGGGCTACGAGCAGTACTTC
.	TRBV20-1	TRBJ1-1	few	CSVVRNTEAFF	TGCAGTGTAGTCAGGAACACTGAAGCTTTCTTT
.	TRBV5-5	TRBJ2-5	.	CASSFGQPTAWETQYF	TGTGCCAGCAGCTTTGGTCAGCCAACGGCCTGGGAGACCCAGTACTTC
.	TRBV5-4	TRBJ2-3	.	CASSLGGVVTDTQYF	TGTGCCAGCAGCTTGGGAGGCGTGGTTACAGATACGCAGTATTTT
.	TRBV13	TRBJ1-5	.	CASSLGQREPQHF	TGTGCCAGCAGCTTAGGGCAGAGGGAGCCCCAGCATTTT
.	TRBV5-1	TRBJ1-1	once	CASSLDFSGGEAFF	TGCGCCAGCAGCTTGGACTTCTCGGGGGGTGAAGCTTTCTTT
TRBD1	TRBV29-1	TRBJ2-7	.	CSVRGGQGSREQYF	TGCAGCGTTCGTGGGGGACAGGGGTCTCGTGAGCAGTACTTC
TRBD1	TRBV10-3	TRBJ1-1	.	CAISPGQGRTEAFF	TGTGCCATCAGCCCGGGACAGGGGAGGACTGAAGCTTTCTTT
.	TRBV7-7	TRBJ2-5	.	CASSALEGPGDQYF	TGTGCTAGCAGCGCGTTGGAGGGGCCGGGGGACCAGTACTTC
TRBD1	TRBV6-6	TRBJ2-1	.	CASSYRDRYNEQFF	TGTGCCAGCAGTTACCGGGACAGGTACAATGAGCAGTTCTTC
.	TRBV4-2	TRBJ1-1	.	CASSQVLGRTEAFF	TGTGCCAGCAGCCAAGTGCTGGGTAGGACTGAAGCTTTCTTT
TRBD2	TRBV11-3	TRBJ2-1	.	CASSPQSAGGPNEQFF	TGTGCCAGCAGTCCCCAATCGGCGGGAGGGCCGAACGAGCAGTTCTTC
TRBD2	TRBV10-2	TRBJ2-3	.	CASSDSSGGARTQYF	TGCGCCAGCAGTGATTCGAGCGGGGGGGCGCGTACGCAGTATTTT
TRBD1	TRBV9	TRBJ1-1	few	CASSRDSLNTEAFF	TGTGCCAGCAGCAGGGACAGCTTGAACACTGAAGCTTTCTTT
.	TRBV6-6	TRBJ1-3	.	CASGRLSGNTIYF	TGTGCCAGCGGTCGACTATCTGGAAACACCATATATTTT
.	TRBV7-9	TRBJ2-1	.	CASRKEGNEQFF	TGTGCCAGCAGAAAAGAGGGTAATGAGCAGTTCTTC
TRBD1	TRBV6-1	TRBJ1-6	few	CASSEQQGAGSPLHF	TGTGCCAGCAGTGAACAGCAGGGGGCCGGATCGCCCCTCCACTTT
TRBD1	TRBV7-8	TRBJ1-5	once	CASSAPGQLNQPQHF	TGTGCCAGCAGCGCACCGGGACAGCTAAATCAGCCCCAGCATTTT
.	TRBV20-1	TRBJ1-1	.	CSASRNTEAFF	TGCAGTGCTAGTCGAAACACTGAAGCTTTCTTT
.	TRBV6-5	TRBJ2-5	.	CASSKQGPSVRSQYF	TGTGCCAGCAGCAAACAGGGGCCTAGCGTCCGGTCCCAGTACTTC
.	TRBV27	TRBJ2-1	once	CASSPTVLASYNEQFF	TGTGCCAGCAGCCCAACGGTGCTAGCAAGTTACAATGAGCAGTTCTTC
.	TRBV7-6	TRBJ2-5	.	CASSPGLTQYF	TGTGCCAGCAGCCCAGGGTTAACCCAGTACTTC
.	TRBV5-1	TRBJ1-5	.	CASSLGQEDQPQHF	TGCGCCAGCAGCTTGGGACAGGAGGATCAGCCCCAGCATTTT
.	TRBV19	TRBJ1-1	.	CASSAPWVNTEAFF	TGTGCCAGTAGTGCCCCCTGGGTGAACACTGAAGCTTTCTTT
TRBD1	TRBV18	TRBJ2-2	.	CASSPGQENTGELFF	TGTGCCAGCTCACCTGGACAGGAAAACACCGGGGAGCTGTTTTTT